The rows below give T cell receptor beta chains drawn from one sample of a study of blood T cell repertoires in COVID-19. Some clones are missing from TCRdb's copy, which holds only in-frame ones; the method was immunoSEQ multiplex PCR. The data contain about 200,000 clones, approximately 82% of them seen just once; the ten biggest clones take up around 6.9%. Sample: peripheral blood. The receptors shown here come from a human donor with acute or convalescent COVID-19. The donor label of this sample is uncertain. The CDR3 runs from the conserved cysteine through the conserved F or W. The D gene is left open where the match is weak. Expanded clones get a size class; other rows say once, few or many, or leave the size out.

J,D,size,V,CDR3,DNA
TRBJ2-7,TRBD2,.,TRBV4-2,CASSQDLSTSGSGYEQYF,TGTGCCAGCAGCCAAGATTTAAGTACTAGCGGGAGCGGGTACGAGCAGTACTTC
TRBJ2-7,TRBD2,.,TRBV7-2,CASSLALAGVGGYEQYF,TGTGCCAGCAGCTTAGCACTAGCGGGAGTGGGGGGGTACGAGCAGTACTTC
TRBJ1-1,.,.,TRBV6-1,CASSAQNAAGDTEAFF,TGTGCCAGCAGTGCCCAAAACGCGGCCGGGGACACTGAAGCTTTCTTT
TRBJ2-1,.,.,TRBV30,CAWSSLAGRGNEQFF,TGTGCCTGGAGTTCCCTTGCGGGGCGGGGAAATGAGCAGTTCTTC
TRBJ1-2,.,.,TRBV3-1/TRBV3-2,CASSQVSQGRHYGYTF,TGTGCCAGCAGCCAAGTTTCCCAAGGGAGGCATTATGGCTACACCTTC
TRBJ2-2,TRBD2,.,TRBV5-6,CASSLVGLAGVTGELFF,TGTGCCAGCAGCTTGGTGGGGCTAGCGGGAGTCACCGGGGAGCTGTTTTTT
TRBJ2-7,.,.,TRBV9,CASSVDVRVYEQYF,TGTGCCAGCAGCGTAGATGTCAGGGTCTACGAGCAGTACTTC
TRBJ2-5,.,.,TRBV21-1,CASSKAQAGRQETQYF,TGTGCCAGCAGCAAAGCGCAAGCGGGAAGGCAAGAGACCCAGTACTTC
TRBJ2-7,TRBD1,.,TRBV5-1,CASSARDRRYEQYF,TGCGCCAGCAGCGCCCGGGACAGGCGCTACGAGCAGTACTTC
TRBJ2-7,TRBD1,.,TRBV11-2,CASSARQGDYEQYF,TGTGCCAGCAGCGCACGACAGGGGGACTACGAGCAGTACTTC
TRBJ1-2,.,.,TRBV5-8,CASSLGRVANYGYTF,TGTGCCAGCAGCTTGGGGAGGGTTGCTAACTATGGCTACACCTTC
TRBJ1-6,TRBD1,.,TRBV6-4,CASSGTGSSYNSPLHF,TGTGCCAGCAGTGGGACAGGGAGCTCCTATAATTCACCCCTCCACTTT
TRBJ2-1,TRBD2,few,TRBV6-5,CASRVRGAGNEQFF,TGTGCCAGCAGGGTAAGGGGAGCGGGGAATGAGCAGTTCTTC
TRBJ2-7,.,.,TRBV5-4,CASSLSSDSYEQYF,TGTGCCAGCAGCTTATCGAGCGACTCCTACGAGCAGTACTTC
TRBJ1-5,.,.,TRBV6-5,CASRRGYSNQPQHF,TGTGCCAGCAGAAGGGGGTATAGCAATCAGCCCCAGCATTTT
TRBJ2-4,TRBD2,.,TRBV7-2,CASSPTSGRALNIQYF,TGTGCCAGCAGCCCGACTAGCGGGAGGGCCCTAAACATTCAGTACTTC
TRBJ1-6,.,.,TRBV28,CASSPPAGRSSPLHF,TGTGCCAGCAGTCCTCCTGCAGGGCGTTCTTCACCCCTCCACTTT
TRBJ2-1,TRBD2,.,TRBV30,CAWIPGTSGDEQFF,TGTGCCTGGATTCCTGGGACTAGCGGGGATGAGCAGTTCTTC
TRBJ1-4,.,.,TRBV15,CATSRDITTNEKLFF,TGTGCCACCAGCAGAGATATAACAACTAATGAAAAACTGTTTTTT
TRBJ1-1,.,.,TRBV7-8,CASSQGGTEAFF,TGTGCCAGCAGCCAAGGCGGAACTGAAGCTTTCTTT
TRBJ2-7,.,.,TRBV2,CASSERRLYEQYF,TGTGCCAGCAGTGAGAGGCGGTTATACGAGCAGTACTTC
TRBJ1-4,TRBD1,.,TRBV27,CASRIIGPGQGANEKLFF,TGTGCCAGCAGAATTATAGGACCCGGACAGGGAGCGAATGAAAAACTGTTTTTT
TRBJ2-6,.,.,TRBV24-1,CATSDANGGGANVLTF,TGTGCCACCAGTGATGCAAACGGGGGAGGGGCCAACGTCCTGACTTTC
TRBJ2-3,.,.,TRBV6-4,CASSVGSTDTQYF,TGTGCCAGCAGTGTTGGCAGCACAGATACGCAGTATTTT
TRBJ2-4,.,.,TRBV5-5,CASSFSGETKNIQYF,TGTGCCAGCAGCTTTTCAGGGGAGACCAAAAACATTCAGTACTTC
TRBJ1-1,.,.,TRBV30,CAWSRGGRVNTEAFF,TGTGCCTGGAGTAGGGGAGGCAGGGTGAACACTGAAGCTTTCTTT
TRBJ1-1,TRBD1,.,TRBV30,CARQDRVGTEAFF,TGTGCCCGACAGGACAGGGTTGGCACTGAAGCTTTCTTT
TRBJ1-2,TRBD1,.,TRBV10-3,CAISARGLYGYTF,TGTGCCATCAGTGCAAGGGGGCTCTATGGCTACACCTTC
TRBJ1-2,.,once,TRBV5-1,CASRRTVTTNYGYTF,TGCGCCAGCAGGAGAACAGTCACGACTAACTATGGCTACACCTTC
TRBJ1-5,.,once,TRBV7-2,CASSYDTNQPQHF,TGTGCCAGCAGTTACGACACGAATCAGCCCCAGCATTTT
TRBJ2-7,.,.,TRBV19,CASSPYRDSYEQYF,TGTGCCAGTAGTCCATACAGGGACTCCTACGAGCAGTACTTC
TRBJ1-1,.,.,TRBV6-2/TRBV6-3,CASSYREEAFF,TGTGCCAGCAGTTACCGGGAAGAAGCTTTCTTT
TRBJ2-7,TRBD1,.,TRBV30,CAWSQGADEQYF,TGTGCCTGGTCCCAGGGGGCGGACGAGCAGTACTTC
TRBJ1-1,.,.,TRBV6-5,CASSRVRDTEAFF,TGTGCCAGCAGCCGGGTGAGGGACACTGAAGCTTTCTTT
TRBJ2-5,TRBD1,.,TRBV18,CASSPRTGPQETQYF,TGTGCCAGCTCACCGAGGACAGGTCCTCAAGAGACCCAGTACTTC
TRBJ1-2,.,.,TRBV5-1,CASRTANYGYTF,TGCGCCAGCAGGACAGCTAACTATGGCTACACCTTC
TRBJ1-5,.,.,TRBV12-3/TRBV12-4,CASSLAESQPQHF,TGTGCCAGCAGTTTGGCCGAATCCCAGCCCCAGCATTTT
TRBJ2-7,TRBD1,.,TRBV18,CASSPYNRGRHEQYF,TGTGCCAGCTCACCATATAACAGGGGTAGGCACGAGCAGTACTTC
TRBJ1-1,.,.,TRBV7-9,CASETGPRTEAFF,TGTGCCAGCGAAACAGGACCGAGAACTGAAGCTTTCTTT
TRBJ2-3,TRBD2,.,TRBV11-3,CASSIGGLAGGGTQYF,TGTGCCAGCAGCATAGGGGGACTAGCGGGAGGAGGTACGCAGTATTTT
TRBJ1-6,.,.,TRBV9,CASSERQYNSPLHF,TGTGCCAGCAGCGAAAGACAATATAATTCACCCCTCCACTTT
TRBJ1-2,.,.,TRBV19,CASSLRPTDTYGYTF,TGTGCCAGTAGTCTGAGACCGACAGACACCTATGGCTACACCTTC
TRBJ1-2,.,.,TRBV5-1,CASSSWGETGGYTF,TGCGCCAGCAGCTCCTGGGGGGAGACCGGAGGGTACACCTTC
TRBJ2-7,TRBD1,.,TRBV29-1,CSVRTGPLPYEQYF,TGCAGCGTCAGGACAGGCCCTTTGCCCTACGAGCAGTACTTC
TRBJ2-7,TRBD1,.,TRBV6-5,CASRVGTGGYEQYF,TGTGCCAGCAGGGTCGGGACAGGGGGCTACGAGCAGTATTTC
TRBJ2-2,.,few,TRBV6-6,CASSYRGTGELFF,TGTGCCAGCAGTTACCGGGGCACCGGGGAGCTGTTTTTT
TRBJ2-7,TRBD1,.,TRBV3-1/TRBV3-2,CASSPGQGGYEQYF,TGTGCCAGCAGCCCCGGACAGGGAGGCTACGAGCAGTACTTC
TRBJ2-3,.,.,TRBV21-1,CASSKKREGPDTQYF,TGTGCCAGCAGCAAGAAGCGGGAGGGCCCAGATACGCAGTATTTT
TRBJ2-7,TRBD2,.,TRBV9,CASSVGPGLAASGTYEQYF,TGTGCCAGCAGCGTAGGTCCCGGACTAGCTGCCTCGGGTACCTACGAGCAGTACTTC
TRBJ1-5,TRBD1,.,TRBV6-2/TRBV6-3,CASRPYPTGRREQPQHF,TGTGCCAGCAGACCTTACCCGACAGGGAGAAGAGAACAGCCCCAGCATTTT
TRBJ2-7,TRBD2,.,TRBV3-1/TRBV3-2,CASRRGTSGTYEQYF,TGTGCCAGCAGACGTGGGACTAGCGGAACCTACGAGCAGTACTTC
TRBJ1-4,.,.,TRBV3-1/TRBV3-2,CASSISGADGKLFF,TGTGCCAGCAGCATTTCTGGGGCCGATGGAAAACTGTTTTTT
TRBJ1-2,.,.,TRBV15,CATSRDQGGSLGYTF,TGTGCCACCAGCAGAGATCAAGGGGGATCCCTTGGCTACACCTTC